This is a list of T cell receptor beta chains from one sample in a study of cytomegalovirus exposure and HLA in healthy donors. Assay: immunoSEQ multiplex PCR; the TCRdb copy retains only in-frame clones and omits some. The sample has more than 75,000 clones, around 70% seen once. The sample taken for sequencing was PBMCs. These receptors originate from a man between 40 and 49 years old in good health and CMV-seropositive. CDR3s include the opening cysteine and the closing phenylalanine or tryptophan. The order of the fields is V gene, CDR3 length, clone size, J gene, D gene, CDR3 protein, CDR3 DNA. The D gene is left open where the match is weak. Size tells how often a clone was seen (once, few, many) or the class of an expanded clone, and some rows leave it out.

TRBV19	14	NA	TRBJ1-1	NA	CASSPDSKGTEAFF	TGTGCCAGTTCCCCGGACTCAAAAGGGACTGAAGCTTTCTTT
TRBV25-1	14	NA	TRBJ2-7	TRBD1	CASSDYRGSYEQYF	TGTGCCAGCAGTGACTACAGGGGTTCCTACGAGCAGTACTTC
TRBV9	13	NA	TRBJ2-3	TRBD1	CASSATGGDTQYF	TGTGCCAGCAGCGCTACAGGGGGTGATACGCAGTATTTT
TRBV7-9	14	few	TRBJ1-1	NA	CASSSLGSMAEAFF	TGTGCCAGCAGCTCCCTGGGGAGTATGGCTGAAGCTTTCTTT
TRBV19	19	NA	TRBJ1-1	NA	CASSMGAEQFYYEGTEAFF	TGTGCCAGTAGTATGGGGGCCGAACAATTCTATTATGAAGGCACTGAAGCTTTCTTT
TRBV5-1	13	NA	TRBJ1-6	NA	CASSLGGGSPLHF	TGCGCCAGCAGCTTGGGCGGGGGTTCACCCCTCCACTTT
TRBV27	15	NA	TRBJ2-7	NA	CASRGKGVLDYEQYF	TGTGCCAGCAGGGGGAAGGGGGTTCTCGACTACGAGCAGTACTTC
TRBV28	15	NA	TRBJ1-3	TRBD1	CASTQDRDRGNTIYF	TGTGCCAGCACTCAGGACCGGGACAGGGGAAACACCATATATTTT
TRBV11-2	13	NA	TRBJ2-7	NA	CASSWDSPYEQYF	TGTGCCAGCAGTTGGGACTCCCCCTACGAGCAGTACTTC
TRBV7-9	15	NA	TRBJ1-4	TRBD1	CASSTGQGENEKLFF	TGTGCCAGCAGCACCGGACAGGGAGAAAATGAAAAACTGTTTTTT
TRBV2	14	NA	TRBJ2-5	TRBD1	CASSGQGARETQYF	TGTGCCAGCAGCGGACAGGGGGCCAGAGAGACCCAGTACTTC
TRBV4-3	17	NA	TRBJ1-5	TRBD1	CASSQDFQTGSSQPQHF	TGCGCCAGCAGCCAAGATTTTCAGACAGGGTCGAGCCAGCCCCAGCATTTT
TRBV28	13	NA	TRBJ2-5	NA	CASSGPWERTQYF	TGTGCCAGCAGTGGCCCCTGGGAGAGGACCCAGTACTTC
TRBV30	12	few	TRBJ2-5	NA	CAWGLTRGTQYF	TGTGCCTGGGGACTCACCCGGGGGACCCAGTACTTC
TRBV30	13	once	TRBJ2-5	TRBD1	CAWSDRGAWEQYF	TGTGCCTGGAGCGACAGGGGGGCTTGGGAGCAGTACTTC
TRBV7-2	16	NA	TRBJ2-1	TRBD1	CASSLVPTGGHNEQFF	TGTGCCAGCAGCTTAGTACCCACAGGGGGGCACAATGAGCAGTTCTTC
TRBV28	14	NA	TRBJ1-5	TRBD1	CASRIDRGNQPQHF	TGTGCCAGCAGGATTGACAGGGGCAATCAGCCCCAGCATTTT
TRBV5-1	16	NA	TRBJ2-3	TRBD2	CASVPGTSGLTDTQYF	TGCGCCAGCGTGCCAGGAACTAGCGGGCTGACAGATACGCAGTATTTT
TRBV28	12	NA	TRBJ1-1	NA	CASRQGHTEAFF	TGTGCCAGCAGACAGGGCCATACTGAAGCTTTCTTT
TRBV27	14	NA	TRBJ1-1	NA	CASRLGGLNTEAFF	TGTGCCAGCAGGCTAGGGGGTTTGAACACTGAAGCTTTCTTT
TRBV27	17	NA	TRBJ1-5	NA	CASSHYLGRDSNQPQHF	TGTGCCAGCAGCCACTACCTAGGCCGGGATAGCAATCAGCCCCAGCATTTT
TRBV6-4	16	NA	TRBJ2-3	TRBD1	CASSDETGGSTDTQYF	TGTGCCAGCAGTGACGAGACAGGGGGCAGCACAGATACGCAGTATTTT
TRBV30	13	once	TRBJ1-1	NA	CAWSVKKSTEAFF	TGTGCCTGGAGCGTAAAGAAGAGCACTGAAGCTTTCTTT
TRBV11-2	15	NA	TRBJ1-6	NA	CASSLAPGSNSPLHF	TGTGCCAGCAGCTTAGCCCCAGGGTCAAATTCACCCCTCCACTTT
TRBV9	15	NA	TRBJ1-1	NA	CASSLQQDAGTEAFF	TGTGCCAGCAGCCTCCAACAGGACGCCGGCACTGAAGCTTTCTTT
TRBV4-1	15	NA	TRBJ2-1	TRBD2	CASSKGLAAYNEQFF	TGCGCCAGCAGCAAGGGACTAGCGGCCTACAATGAGCAGTTCTTC
TRBV5-1	12	NA	TRBJ1-2	NA	CASSRSHGGYTF	TGCGCCAGCAGTAGGAGTCACGGCGGCTACACCTTC
TRBV5-1	14	once	TRBJ2-7	NA	CASSLGRGSYEQYF	TGCGCCAGCAGCTTGGGCAGGGGATCCTACGAGCAGTACTTC
TRBV5-1	13	NA	TRBJ2-1	NA	CASRAEQGNEQFF	TGCGCCAGCCGTGCGGAGCAAGGTAATGAGCAGTTCTTC
TRBV28	14	NA	TRBJ2-3	TRBD1	CASSPGQGGDTQYF	TGTGCCAGCAGTCCGGGACAGGGAGGTGATACGCAGTATTTT
TRBV4-3	14	NA	TRBJ1-2	NA	CASSQDQADYGYTF	TGCGCCAGCAGCCAAGATCAGGCAGACTATGGCTACACCTTC
TRBV19	15	few	TRBJ2-2	TRBD1	CASSIQGANTGELFF	TGTGCCAGTAGTATTCAGGGGGCGAACACCGGGGAGCTGTTTTTT
TRBV14	15	NA	TRBJ2-5	TRBD2	CASSPGGLLQETQYF	TGTGCCAGCAGCCCGGGGGGACTTCTCCAAGAGACCCAGTACTTC
TRBV5-4	13	few	TRBJ1-1	NA	CASSQELGTEAFF	TGCGCCAGCAGCCAAGAACTAGGCACTGAAGCTTTCTTT
TRBV25-1	13	NA	TRBJ2-5	TRBD1	CASSRGTEETQYF	TGTGCCAGCAGCCGAGGGACAGAAGAGACCCAGTACTTC
TRBV19	13	NA	TRBJ2-1	TRBD1	CASSIGTGGEQFF	TGTGCCAGTAGTATAGGGACAGGGGGTGAGCAGTTCTTC
TRBV30	13	NA	TRBJ2-1	TRBD2	CASSGNTYNEQFF	TGTGCCTCGAGCGGGAACACCTACAATGAGCAGTTCTTC
TRBV6-5	15	NA	TRBJ2-3	TRBD1	CASSPAGQGTDTQYF	TGTGCCAGCAGTCCGGCGGGACAGGGGACAGATACGCAGTATTTT
TRBV7-2	11	NA	TRBJ2-7	NA	CASSSAYEQYF	TGTGCCAGCAGCTCCGCCTACGAGCAGTACTTC
TRBV28	13	few	TRBJ2-7	TRBD2	CAVTSGGTYEQYF	TGTGCCGTAACTAGCGGGGGAACCTACGAGCAGTACTTC
TRBV10-1	14	NA	TRBJ2-7	TRBD1	CASSAGTGTYEQYF	TGCGCCAGCAGTGCCGGGACAGGAACCTACGAGCAGTACTTC
TRBV7-2	14	NA	TRBJ2-7	TRBD1	CASSYEDRTYEQYF	TGTGCCAGCAGCTATGAGGACAGGACCTACGAGCAGTACTTC
TRBV6-5	16	once	TRBJ2-2	TRBD2	CASSYSGAGGTGELFF	TGTGCCAGCAGTTACTCAGGAGCGGGAGGCACCGGGGAGCTGTTTTTT
TRBV7-8	16	NA	TRBJ1-1	NA	CASSLARLGANTEAFF	TGTGCCAGCAGCTTAGCACGGTTGGGAGCAAACACTGAAGCTTTCTTT
TRBV18	13	NA	TRBJ2-7	NA	CASSQDSSYEQYF	TGTGCCAGCTCACAAGACAGCTCCTACGAGCAGTACTTC
TRBV18	15	few	TRBJ1-1	TRBD1	CASSPSGQSNTEAFF	TGTGCCAGCTCACCCTCGGGACAGTCGAACACTGAAGCTTTCTTT
TRBV25-1	13	NA	TRBJ1-1	NA	CASSDQVNTEAFF	TGTGCCAGCAGTGACCAGGTGAACACTGAAGCTTTCTTT
TRBV18	12	NA	TRBJ2-5	NA	CASSPTQETQYF	TGTGCCAGCTCACCAACACAAGAGACCCAGTACTTC
TRBV19	15	NA	TRBJ2-2	TRBD1	CASSPGTGNTGELFF	TGTGCCAGTAGCCCCGGGACAGGAAACACCGGGGAGCTGTTTTTT
TRBV27	13	NA	TRBJ2-1	NA	CASSLRSFNEQFF	TGTGCCAGCAGTTTAAGGAGTTTCAATGAGCAGTTCTTC
TRBV27	14	NA	TRBJ1-1	TRBD1	CASSIQGENTEAFF	TGTGCCAGCAGTATACAGGGGGAGAACACTGAAGCTTTCTTT
TRBV6-1	10	once	TRBJ1-1	NA	CASRDREAFF	TGTGCCAGCAGGGACAGAGAAGCTTTCTTT
TRBV30	15	NA	TRBJ2-3	TRBD2	CAWTRLAGATDTQYF	TGTGCCTGGACTAGACTAGCGGGAGCAACAGATACGCAGTATTTT
TRBV7-9	13	NA	TRBJ2-1	NA	CASSSETGIEQFF	TGTGCCAGCAGCTCAGAGACCGGGATTGAGCAGTTCTTC